These 11 T cell receptor beta chains were all obtained from the same sample, sequenced in a study of T cell responses to AZD1222 COVID-19 vaccine. Produced via immunoSEQ multiplex PCR; TCRdb's table is partial and in-frame only. The repertoire holds 110,000 to 150,000 clones, approximately 90% seen once, with 3.5% to 4.5% in the top ten. The specimen comprised peripheral blood, sampled on day 0 of AZD1222 vaccination. These receptors were obtained from an adult in good health.

The V call is TRBV7-8, the J call TRBJ2-7; D unclear. The germline CDR1 and CDR2 sequences are SGHVS and FQNEAQ. The CDR3 sequence is 18 residues long. V was shortened by 2 bases and J by 0 bases, with 20 bases between the two germline ends. The CDR3 loop reads CASSLRIATGSFSYEQYF. The CDR3 DNA follows: TGTGCCAGCAGCTTACGAATAGCAACTGGCAGTTTCTCCTACGAGCAGTACTTC.

This chain uses TRBV19 with TRBJ1-5; D not resolved. Germline CDR1 reads LNHDA; CDR2 reads SQIVND (reference sequence). V lost 6 bases to trimming and J lost 6 bases, with 12 bases between them. CDR3 length equals 13 residues. The DNA for the CDR3 is TGTGCCAGTAGCCCTTCCACCGGTCAGCCCCAGCATTTT. This translates into CASSPSTGQPQHF. The full variable domain, in which reference TRBV19 and TRBJ1-5 provide the parts outside the CDR3, is DGGITQSPKYLFRKEGQNVTLSCEQNLNHDAMYWYRQDPGQGLRLIYYSQIVNDFQKGDIAEGYSVSREKKESFPLTVTSAQKNPTAFYLCASSPSTGQPQHFGDGTRLSIL.

The CDR3 DNA is TGTGCCAGCGGTTCCAGGGGGCGGGATCAGCCCCAGCATTTT. Amino acid sequence: CASGSRGRDQPQHF. This chain connects TRBV28 to TRBJ1-5, with 8 bases that match TRBD1. V trimming: 8 bases; J trimming: 5 bases; junction bases outside the gene matches: 8. The CDR3 has 14 amino acids. CDR1 is MDHEN and CDR2 is SYDVKM in the germline V gene.

CDR3 sequence reads: CACGPDTEAFF. CDR3 DNA: TGTGCCTGTGGGCCGGACACTGAAGCTTTCTTT. V usage is TRBV6-5 and J usage is TRBJ1-1; D is undetermined. Trimming took 11 bases from V and 3 from J, leaving 10 bases between them. CDR3 length: 11 amino acids. From germline, CDR1 is MNHEY and CDR2 SVGAGI.

V and J are TRBV25-1 and TRBJ1-5, with a possible D match to TRBD1 (5 bases). The V end was cut by 5 bases, the J end by 4 bases, with 15 bases between. The CDR3 consists of 15 residues. The germline V gene encodes CDR1 MGHDK and CDR2 SYGVNS. This CDR3 reads CASSNPGAGNQPQHF. In DNA, the CDR3 is TGTGCCAGCAGTAACCCCGGGGCGGGAAATCAGCCCCAGCATTTT.

The J gene is TRBJ2-1, the V gene TRBV27; TRBD2 matches at 12 bases. In germline, CDR1 is MNHEY, CDR2 SMNVEV (reference sequence). This CDR3 region has 18 residues. V shed 5 bases, J shed 4 bases, and the junction held 12 bases outside the gene matches. CDR3 sequence: CASSQISLGLAGYNEQFF. CDR3 coding DNA: TGTGCCAGCAGTCAAATTAGTCTCGGACTAGCGGGGTACAATGAGCAGTTCTTC.

V is TRBV9 and J is TRBJ2-3; no clear D gene. Trimming left V 2 bases short and J 6 bases short, with 7 bases between. Germline V lookup: CDR1 SGDLS, CDR2 YYNGEE. The CDR3 is 12 amino acids. Written as DNA, the CDR3 is TGTGCCAGCAGCGTGGATTTTGATACGCAGTATTTT. Amino acids: CASSVDFDTQYF.

In its sample, this clone was seen a few times. This chain links TRBV19 with TRBJ1-5; a possible D gene is TRBD1 (5 bases). The CDR3 has 16 residues. Germline assignment: CDR1 LNHDA and CDR2 SQIVND (reference sequence). Trimming removed 3 bases from V and 6 bases from J, with 18 bases in between. The CDR3 coding sequence is TGTGCCAGTAGTATTCGCGGAGTGGGACCTCCTCAGCCCCAGCATTTT. It specifies CASSIRGVGPPQPQHF. Together with reference TRBV19 and TRBJ1-5, the CDR3 gives the full variable domain: DGGITQSPKYLFRKEGQNVTLSCEQNLNHDAMYWYRQDPGQGLRLIYYSQIVNDFQKGDIAEGYSVSREKKESFPLTVTSAQKNPTAFYLCASSIRGVGPPQPQHFGDGTRLSIL.

This chain joins TRBV10-3 and TRBJ2-6, with D perhaps TRBD2 (5 bases). Trimming removed 2 bases from V and 0 bases from J, with 14 bases in between. Germline assignment: CDR1 ENHRY and CDR2 SYGVKD. This CDR3 is built from 18 residues. As DNA, the CDR3 is TGTGCCATCAGTGAGGTTGGACTCGCAATCTCTGGGGCCAACGTCCTGACTTTC. It translates to CAISEVGLAISGANVLTF.

This clone was observed a single time. The chain combines TRBV5-1 with TRBJ1-5, with D possibly TRBD1 on 5 matching bases. The V gene lost 0 bases and the J gene lost 0 bases, with 10 bases spanning the gap. The germline V gene has CDR1 SGHRS and CDR2 YFSETQ. CDR3 length: 16 amino acids. CDR3 nucleotides: TGCGCCAGCAGCTTGGGAGGGCAGGGTAGCAATCAGCCCCAGCATTTT. Protein product: CASSLGGQGSNQPQHF.

The rearrangement uses TRBV4-1 and TRBJ2-7; 8 nucleotides line up with TRBD2. The CDR3 is 20 amino acids. The ends lost 0 bases at V and 1 base at J; junction bases unmatched: 17. CDR1 is MGHRA, CDR2 YSYEKL, per germline. CDR3 in amino acids: CASSQDSARSSAGVSYEQYF. The CDR3 DNA is TGCGCCAGCAGCCAAGATTCGGCTCGGTCGTCAGCGGGAGTGTCCTACGAGCAGTACTTC.